One sample yielded the 11 T cell receptor beta chains listed below, sequenced in a study of T cell repertoires in cytomegalovirus infection. TCRdb passed the reads through MiXCR, listing each CDR3 protein once. Of around 500,000 distinct CDR3 sequences in the sample, under 45% are singletons; the top ten hold about 41%. What these receptors recognize is not known. The specimen comprised cultured PBMCs, sampled from culture after CMV antigen stimulation. The receptors originated from a human donor in good health (CMV status not recorded). Some clones in this sample may be carry-over from other donors' samples.

This chain links TRBV11-2 with TRBJ2-1; 8 nucleotides line up with TRBD2. The CDR3 has 14 residues. Germline V gives CDR1 SGHAT, CDR2 FQNNGV. V trimming: 4 bases; J trimming: 7 bases; junction bases outside the gene matches: 6. DNA of the CDR3: TGTGCCAGCAGCTCAGTAGCGGGATGGAATGAGCAGTTCTTC. Amino acid sequence: CASSSVAGWNEQFF.

The chain uses TRBV12-3 or TRBV12-4 and TRBJ2-5, with 7 bases identical to TRBD2. V lost 7 bases and J lost 8; bases outside the gene matches: 13. The CDR3 consists of 14 residues. CDR3 bases: TGTGCCAGCACCCCCACGGGGGGAGGCAGAACCCAGTACTTC. Residues: CASTPTGGGRTQYF.

V is TRBV5-6 and J is TRBJ2-7, with TRBD1 identical over 10 bases. CDR3 length: 16 residues. The trim removed 1 base at V and 2 bases at J, leaving 6 bases unmatched. In germline, CDR1 is SGHDT, CDR2 YYEEEE. CDR3 sequence reads: CASSLWRTGGPYEQYF. The CDR3 DNA sequence: TGTGCCAGCAGCTTGTGGCGGACAGGGGGACCCTACGAGCAGTACTTC. The full variable domain, completed using reference TRBV5-6 and TRBJ2-7, is DAGVTQSPTHLIKTRGQQVTLRCSPKSGHDTVSWYQQALGQGPQFIFQYYEEEERQRGNFPDRFSGHQFPNYSSELNVNALLLGDSALYLCASSLWRTGGPYEQYFGPGTRLTVT.

V usage is TRBV7-2 and J usage is TRBJ2-7; 8 positions agree with TRBD2. Germline V lookup: CDR1 SGHTA, CDR2 FQGNSA. J gave up 2 bases and V 7 bases, and 4 bases lay outside the gene matches. CDR3 length: 13 residues. CDR3 nucleotide sequence: TGTGCCAGCACCAGCGGGGGAGCCTACGAGCAGTACTTC. It encodes CASTSGGAYEQYF.

This clonotype was found a few times. The rearrangement links TRBV7-6 to TRBJ1-1, with 7 bases matching TRBD1. The germline V gene has CDR1 SGHVS and CDR2 FNYEAQ. V lost 5 bases, J lost 3 bases, and 6 bases stayed unmatched. This CDR3 has 14 residues. In nucleotides, the CDR3 is TGTGCCAGCAGCCCAGAGGGGGCAGACACTGAAGCTTTCTTT. Amino acid sequence: CASSPEGADTEAFF.

The genes are TRBV7-9 and TRBJ1-1, with 8 bases lining up with TRBD1. Trimming at V came to 3 bases and at J to 4 bases, leaving 16 bases not matched to a gene. CDR1 is SEHNR, CDR2 FQNEAQ, per germline (reference sequence). CDR3 size: 18 residues. CDR3 nucleotide sequence: TGTGCCAGCAGCTTTTCCCCAGGGGGCGATTATTACGTCACTGAAGCTTTCTTT. This codes for CASSFSPGGDYYVTEAFF.

This chain uses TRBV19 with TRBJ2-1; the match to TRBD1 covers 8 bases. With V trimmed by 4 bases and J by 7 bases, 15 bases remained unmatched. Germline CDR1 reads LNHDA; CDR2 reads SQIVND (reference sequence). The CDR3 sequence is 17 residues long. The CDR3 DNA reads TGTGCCAGTAGTAACCCTCCCGGGCAGGGGGCGCGGAATGAGCAGTTCTTC. This translates into CASSNPPGQGARNEQFF.

This clonotype has just a few counts. V is TRBV12-5 and J is TRBJ1-6, with 9 bases that match TRBD1. The CDR3 sequence is 17 residues long. Germline CDR1 is LGHNT and CDR2 is FRNRAP. V shed 6 bases, J shed 7 bases, and the junction held 13 bases outside the gene matches. The CDR3: CASGRELRDRENSPLHF. DNA of the CDR3: TGTGCTAGTGGCCGGGAACTGAGGGACAGGGAGAATTCACCCCTCCACTTT.

The chain joins TRBV5-1 to TRBJ2-1; either TRBD1 or TRBD2 may fit D (5 bases each). CDR3 size: 14 residues. CDR1 and CDR2 from the germline V gene are SGHRS and YFSETQ. V was cut by 5 bases and J by 3 bases, with 12 bases left in between. In nucleotides, the CDR3 is TGCGCCAGCAGTCGGGACCCCGGCTACAATGAGCAGTTCTTC. Its protein is CASSRDPGYNEQFF.

The V and J genes are TRBV7-2 and TRBJ2-5; weak D call: TRBD2 (6 bases). With 5 bases removed from V and 8 bases from J, the gap between germline ends came to 24 bases. The CDR3 sequence is 16 residues long. Looked up from germline, CDR1 is SGHTA and CDR2 is FQGNSA. The CDR3 loop is CASSARGGTSGGTQYF. The CDR3 DNA reads as TGTGCCAGCAGCGCGAGAGGCGGGACTTCCGGAGGCACCCAGTACTTC.

The sample holds a few counts of this clonotype. The chain has TRBV4-3 and TRBJ2-1; 9 bases line up with TRBD2. With V trimmed by 0 bases and J by 8 bases, 14 bases remained unmatched. CDR1 is LGHNA and CDR2 is YSLEER in the germline V gene. The CDR3 runs to 18 residues. The CDR3 DNA reads TGCGCCAGCAGCCAAGATCAATACCGACGAGCGGGGGGCGATGAGCAGTTCTTC. Translation gives CASSQDQYRRAGGDEQFF.